What follows is one TCR beta chain and its context. This CDR3 has 16 residues. Trimming at V came to 5 bases and at J to 4 bases, leaving 10 bases not matched to a gene. Per the germline V gene, CDR1 is MNHEY and CDR2 is SMNVEV (reference sequence). TCRdb called the multiplex PCR reads again in MiXCR, with one record for every CDR3 protein. The sample records 85,000 to 130,000 distinct CDR3 sequences, less than 40% being singletons. Axillary draining lymph nodes of breast cancer patients supplied the node samples. The sample is drawn from a study of breast tumors, draining lymph nodes, adjacent tissues.

The receptor's source is a female donor with breast cancer. Some clones in this sample may be carry-over from other donors' samples. The chain couples TRBV27 to TRBJ2-3, with 9 bases lining up with TRBD1. The sample comprised axillary lymph node tissue. The CDR3 DNA reads as TGTGCCAGCAGTGCTACGCGGGACAGGGTTGCAGATACGCAGTATTTT. Its protein product is CASSATRDRVADTQYF.